This entry lists 32 T cell receptor beta chains sequenced from one sample in a study of human T cells and chemical hapten exposure. MiXCR, applied by TCRdb to the RACE reads, yields one record per CDR3 protein. The sample includes under 65,000 distinct CDR3 sequences, 9.3% of them seen just once. Sample time point: patch test 1, 2 weeks after DPC sensitization. Noted treatment: therapeutic diphenylcyclopropenone sensitization with weekly scalp DPC. The sequencing used whole blood, collected in connection with sensitization to the hapten diphenylcyclopropenone (DPC). The source of these receptors is a woman in her fifties or sixties with alopecia areata. Some clones in this sample may be carry-over from other donors' samples.

The chain is built from TRBV20-1 and TRBJ1-1; the D gene is possibly TRBD1 (5 bases). Germline loops: CDR1 DFQATT, CDR2 SNEGSKA (reference sequence). V shed 0 bases and J shed 7 bases, with 18 bases lying between them. The CDR3 is 15 amino acids. The CDR3 sequence: CSARDPAGRRNEAFF. CDR3 sequence (DNA): TGCAGTGCTAGAGATCCCGCGGGACGGAGAAATGAAGCTTTCTTT.

The table lists this clonotype with many counts. This sequence joins TRBV18 and TRBJ1-4; unclear D gene. This CDR3 spans 13 amino acids. Germline assignment: CDR1 KGHSH and CDR2 LQKENI. Trimming cost V 3 bases and J 8 bases, with 10 bases left between them. In nucleotides, the CDR3 is TGTGCCAGCTCACCCATTGGTTCCGAAAAACTGTTTTTT. Its translation: CASSPIGSEKLFF.

This chain joins TRBV20-1 and TRBJ2-7; a possible D gene is TRBD1 (6 bases). The CDR3 runs to 14 residues. Germline lookup yields CDR1 DFQATT and CDR2 SNEGSKA (reference sequence). Trimming left V 4 bases short and J 3 bases short, with 16 bases between. CDR3 residues: CSATNLQGNYEQYF. CDR3 nucleotides: TGCAGTGCTACAAACTTACAGGGAAACTACGAGCAGTACTTC.

Concerning this clonotype: This clone may be a read error of a much larger clone one base away. The chain carries TRBV28 and TRBJ2-2, with a tentative D call TRBD1 (5 bases). The germline CDR1 and CDR2 sequences are MDHEN and SYDVKM. This CDR3 contains 17 residues. The CDR3 bases are TGTGCGATCCGTAAGGGGTCAGGGATGACGAACACCGGGGAGCTGTTTTTT. Its protein is CAIRKGSGMTNTGELFF.

This clonotype was picked up many times. The chain employs TRBV28 and TRBJ2-1, with D unclear. Germline V gene data show CDR1 as MDHEN and CDR2 as SYDVKM. CDR3 length equals 15 residues. The ends were cut back, 5 bases at V and 8 bases at J, with 19 bases in the middle. The CDR3 is CASSTARGGLDEQFF. In DNA form, the CDR3 reads TGTGCCAGCAGTACGGCCCGAGGTGGTTTGGATGAGCAGTTCTTC. Combining the CDR3 with reference TRBV28 and TRBJ2-1 gives the whole variable domain DVKVTQSSRYLVKRTGEKVFLECVQDMDHENMFWYRQDPGLGLRLIYFSYDVKMKEKGDIPEGYSVSREKKERFSLILESASTNQTSMYLCASSTARGGLDEQFFGPGTRLTVL.

This clonotype was observed at least ten times. J is TRBJ1-1 and V is TRBV9, with D unresolved. V dropped 0 bases and J dropped 2 bases, with 8 bases sitting between them. CDR1 and CDR2 from the germline V gene are SGDLS and YYNGEE. This CDR3 region has 14 residues. The CDR3 DNA is TGTGCCAGCAGCGTAGGATTTGGTAACACTGAAGCTTTCTTT. Translated: CASSVGFGNTEAFF. The full variable domain, completed using reference TRBV9 and TRBJ1-1, is DSGVTQTPKHLITATGQRVTLRCSPRSGDLSVYWYQQSLDQGLQFLIQYYNGEERAKGNILERFSAQQFPDLHSELNLSSLELGDSALYFCASSVGFGNTEAFFGQGTRLTVV.

The chain combines TRBV7-9 with TRBJ2-1; TRBD1 is a possible D gene (5 bases). The CDR3 contains 14 residues. V lost 5 bases to trimming and J lost 6 bases, with 14 bases between them. Germline CDR1 reads SEHNR; CDR2 reads FQNEAQ (reference sequence). The CDR3 here is CASSPGAVFNEQFF. In DNA, the CDR3 is TGTGCCAGCAGCCCTGGGGCAGTTTTCAATGAGCAGTTCTTC.

This clonotype was observed a few times. The V and J genes are TRBV29-1 and TRBJ2-6; TRBD2 might be the D (5 bases). The length of the CDR3 is 15 residues. CDR1 and CDR2 from the germline V gene are SQVTM and ANQGSEA. V dropped 0 bases and J dropped 5 bases, with 11 bases sitting between them. This chain's CDR3 is CSVEDPRARANVLTF. The CDR3 DNA reads TGCAGCGTTGAAGATCCGCGGGCCAGGGCCAACGTCCTGACTTTC. The full variable domain, completed using reference TRBV29-1 and TRBJ2-6, is SAVISQKPSRDICQRGTSLTIQCQVDSQVTMMFWYRQQPGQSLTLIATANQGSEATYESGFVIDKFPISRPNLTFSTLTVSNMSPEDSSIYLCSVEDPRARANVLTFGAGSRLTVL.

This clonotype was seen ten or more times. The rearrangement uses TRBV5-4 and TRBJ2-1, with D uncertain. V lost 0 bases and J lost 5, with 12 bases in between. The CDR3 has 15 amino acids. CDR1 is SGHNT, CDR2 YYREEE, per germline (reference sequence). In DNA, the CDR3 is TGTGCCAGCAGCTTGGTCAGCCTTTTCAACAATGAGCAGTTCTTC. Its translation is CASSLVSLFNNEQFF.

This clonotype was detected many times. The CDR3 here is CAWRGIATGEYGYTF. CDR3 DNA: TGTGCCTGGAGAGGTATCGCGACAGGGGAATATGGCTACACCTTC. The chain carries TRBV30 and TRBJ1-2; 8 nucleotides line up with TRBD1. The trim removed 3 bases at V and 5 bases at J, leaving 11 bases unmatched. There are 15 residues in the CDR3. Germline loops: CDR1 GTSNPN, CDR2 SVGIG (reference sequence).

This clonotype was detected ten times or more. The CDR3 coding sequence is TGTGCCAGCAGCTCGGGTAGCGGGAGGGAGGACGAGCAGTACTTC. Its protein product is CASSSGSGREDEQYF. The chain employs TRBV11-2 and TRBJ2-7, with 11 nucleotides matching TRBD2. CDR3 length: 15 amino acids. V gave up 4 bases and J gave up 5 bases; unmatched junction bases: 7. Germline CDR1 is SGHAT and CDR2 is FQNNGV.

The gene calls are TRBV28 and TRBJ1-1; the match to TRBD1 covers 8 bases. Trimming took 2 bases from V and 11 from J; bases not matched to a gene: 7. From germline, CDR1 is MDHEN and CDR2 SYDVKM. CDR3 size: 13 residues. This CDR3 is CASSLPGQGMAFF. As DNA, the CDR3 is TGTGCCAGCAGTTTACCCGGACAGGGAATGGCTTTCTTT.

This clonotype was seen ten or more times. The V call is TRBV7-9, the J call TRBJ2-2; D call uncertain. CDR3 size: 13 residues. Trimming removed 3 bases from V and 7 bases from J, with 9 bases in between. Germline V CDR1 and CDR2: SEHNR, FQNEAQ (reference sequence). DNA of the CDR3: TGTGCCAGCAGCTTGCTTCTGGGCGGGGAGCTGTTTTTT. This sequence encodes CASSLLLGGELFF.

This chain joins TRBV6-6 and TRBJ2-4; D gene unclear. V lost 5 bases and J lost 7, with 15 bases in between. The CDR3 is made up of 14 amino acids. Per germline, CDR1 MNHNY and CDR2 SVGAGI (reference sequence). The CDR3: CASSPNARWNIQYF. CDR3 nucleotides: TGTGCCAGCAGTCCCAACGCGAGGTGGAACATTCAGTACTTC.

The genes are TRBV28 and TRBJ2-5, with a possible D match to TRBD2 (7 bases). This CDR3 contains 15 residues. The germline V and J ends were trimmed by 7 bases and 7 bases, with 22 bases remaining between them. Germline loops: CDR1 MDHEN, CDR2 SYDVKM. The CDR3 region has the DNA TGTGCCAGCATCTTTAGTGGGGGGGCGCCCAGGACCCAGTACTTC. Translation: CASIFSGGAPRTQYF.

This clonotype was detected ten times or more. The chain is built from TRBV25-1 and TRBJ2-2; the D is unclear. The CDR3 spans 15 residues. Trimming shortened V by 7 bases and J by 4 bases, and 16 bases separated the two germline ends. The germline V gene encodes CDR1 MGHDK and CDR2 SYGVNS. The CDR3 bases are TGTGCCAGCACCCCCATGGGCGCTATCACCGGGGAGCTGTTTTTT. This gives the protein CASTPMGAITGELFF.

This clonotype was seen only a few times. The chain is built from TRBV6-5 and TRBJ1-4; 8 nucleotides align to TRBD1. This CDR3 contains 16 residues. With V trimmed by 6 bases and J by 1 base, 7 bases remained unmatched. Germline CDR1 and CDR2: MNHEY and SVGAGI. DNA of the CDR3: TGTGCCAGCAGGCCCGGCAGGGGGCGAACTAATGAAAAACTGTTTTTT. Its protein product is CASRPGRGRTNEKLFF.

This clonotype was recorded at least ten times. The DNA for the CDR3 is TGTGCCAGCAGTGTCGGGAGCTCCTACAATGAGCAGTTCTTC. Its translation: CASSVGSSYNEQFF. This sequence joins TRBV2 and TRBJ2-1; tentative D call: TRBD2 (6 bases). From germline, CDR1 is SNHLY and CDR2 FYNNEI. V shed 4 bases and J shed 0 bases, with 7 bases lying between them. The length of the CDR3 is 14 residues.

The genes are TRBV20-1 and TRBJ2-7, with D possibly being TRBD2 (6 bases). Germline CDR1 reads DFQATT; CDR2 reads SNEGSKA (reference sequence). Trimming took 0 bases from V and 0 from J, leaving 12 bases between them. The CDR3 length is 15 residues. The CDR3 spells CSARDGSGYSYEQYF. DNA for the CDR3: TGCAGTGCTAGAGATGGTAGCGGATACTCCTACGAGCAGTACTTC.

This clonotype was picked up many times. The rearrangement joins TRBV11-2 to TRBJ1-3; no definite D call. The CDR3 runs to 14 residues. Germline V gene data show CDR1 as SGHAT and CDR2 as FQNNGV. Trimming shortened V by 5 bases and J by 7 bases, and 15 bases separated the two germline ends. CDR3 loop: CASSPGPSANTIYF. The CDR3 DNA is TGTGCCAGCAGCCCCGGACCCTCGGCGAACACCATATATTTT.

This clonotype was seen ten or more times. The CDR3 DNA sequence: TGCAGTGCTCGAAAAGGGGGGATATCCTACAATGAGCAGTTCTTC. Protein sequence: CSARKGGISYNEQFF. V gene TRBV20-1 combines with J gene TRBJ2-1, with D tentatively TRBD1 or TRBD2 (6 bases each). CDR1 is DFQATT, CDR2 SNEGSKA, per germline (reference sequence). The CDR3 contains 15 residues. Deletions cut 5 bases from V and 1 base from J, with 15 bases between.

About this clonotype: Germline is not matched at one junction end, which may reflect a read error. This chain connects TRBV11-2 to TRBJ2-1; 7 nucleotides agree with TRBD2. The CDR3 covers 16 residues. Per the germline V gene, CDR1 is SGHAT and CDR2 is FQNNGV. CDR3 region: CASSLGGGSAYDEQFF. The DNA for the CDR3 is TGTGCCAGCAGCTTAGGTGGCGGGAGCGCCTACGATGAGCAGTTCTTC.

This clonotype was recorded many times. The chain has TRBV12-5 and TRBJ1-2, with D perhaps TRBD1 (5 bases). The CDR3 is 12 residues long. Trimming removed 6 bases at V and 13 bases at J, with 18 bases between. The germline CDR1 and CDR2 sequences are LGHNT and FRNRAP. The CDR3 DNA sequence: TGTGCTAGTGGACCGGACGGGACGCTGGCCACCTTC. Protein product: CASGPDGTLATF.

This clonotype appeared many times. This sequence joins TRBV27 and TRBJ2-3; 7 bases fit TRBD2. Trimming took 7 bases from V and 3 from J; bases not matched to a gene: 1. Germline assignment: CDR1 MNHEY and CDR2 SMNVEV (reference sequence). This CDR3 has 12 residues. CDR3 protein: CASTGGTDTQYF. The DNA for the CDR3 is TGTGCCAGCACCGGGGGGACAGATACGCAGTATTTT.

This clonotype has ten or more counts. The rearrangement joins TRBV6-5 to TRBJ2-2; D remains unclear. V was cut by 7 bases and J by 0 bases, with 15 bases left in between. CDR3 length: 16 residues. Germline lookup yields CDR1 MNHEY and CDR2 SVGAGI. The CDR3 region is CASKRKGASNTGELFF. In DNA, the CDR3 is TGTGCCAGCAAACGTAAAGGAGCATCGAACACCGGGGAGCTGTTTTTT.

V usage is TRBV10-3 and J usage is TRBJ2-1; 8 nucleotides align to TRBD2. This CDR3 has 15 residues. CDR1 ENHRY and CDR2 SYGVKD come from the germline V gene. V lost 4 bases, J lost 2 bases, and 4 bases stayed unmatched. The CDR3 spells CAISATSEPYNEQFF. For the CDR3, the DNA is TGTGCCATCAGTGCGACTAGCGAACCCTACAATGAGCAGTTCTTC.

V usage is TRBV2 and J usage is TRBJ1-2; TRBD1 matches at 7 bases. The V and J ends lost 5 bases and 4 bases, in that order; junction bases with no gene match: 10. The germline V gene encodes CDR1 SNHLY and CDR2 FYNNEI. The CDR3 is 15 residues long. The CDR3 nucleotides read TGTGCCAGCAGTTTAACAGGGGATAGCGGCTATGGCTACACCTTC. Translation gives CASSLTGDSGYGYTF.

A few counts support this clonotype. The chain combines TRBV20-1 with TRBJ2-3; no reliable D call. Germline assignment: CDR1 DFQATT and CDR2 SNEGSKA (reference sequence). The CDR3 sequence is 12 residues long. The germline V and J ends were trimmed by 3 bases and 4 bases, with 8 bases remaining between them. CDR3 residues: CSASLGADTQYF. CDR3 sequence (DNA): TGCAGTGCTAGTTTGGGTGCAGATACGCAGTATTTT.

This clonotype appeared many times. The chain has TRBV7-2 and TRBJ2-1; TRBD2 matches at 8 bases. This CDR3 has 15 amino acids. J was trimmed by 8 bases and V by 8 bases; bases with no gene match: 14. CDR1 SGHTA and CDR2 FQGNSA come from the germline V gene. CDR3 nucleotides: TGTGCCAGCGGGGGCGGGCGGGAGGCGGTGGATGAGCAGTTCTTC. Encoded protein: CASGGGREAVDEQFF.

V is TRBV12-3 or TRBV12-4 and J is TRBJ1-5; the D gene is possibly TRBD1 (6 bases). The V end was cut by 5 bases, the J end by 9 bases, with 14 bases between. This CDR3 region has 13 residues. The CDR3 region is CASSPDSVRPQHF. The CDR3, as DNA: TGTGCCAGCAGTCCGGACAGTGTTCGGCCCCAGCATTTT.

Many counts were recorded for this clonotype. The chain recombines TRBV14 with TRBJ2-7; TRBD2 agrees at 13 bases. The J segment lost 6 bases and the V segment lost 4 bases, leaving 3 bases of the junction unmatched. The CDR3 extends over 14 amino acids. The germline gives CDR1 SGHDN, CDR2 FVKESK. The CDR3 coding sequence is TGTGCCAGCAGCCGGACTAGCGGGAGTTTCGAGCAGTACTTC. Amino acid sequence: CASSRTSGSFEQYF.

This clonotype was counted many times. The genes are TRBV11-2 and TRBJ1-2; D not certain. V was shortened by 2 bases and J by 2 bases, with 9 bases between the two germline ends. CDR1 SGHAT and CDR2 FQNNGV come from the germline V gene. This CDR3 has 14 amino acids. The CDR3 reads CASSLMQLNYGYTF. CDR3 bases: TGTGCCAGCAGCTTAATGCAGTTGAACTATGGCTACACCTTC.